The present entry profiles one T cell receptor beta chain with its context. The antigen is unknown. The record originates from a study of cytomegalovirus exposure and HLA in healthy donors. Study findings and constraints: Altogether, more than 150 TCR beta chains were recorded as cytomegalovirus-associated. According to reports, the classifier identified cytomegalovirus status with high specificity and sensitivity.

Measured with immunoSEQ multiplex PCR; TCRdb has only the in-frame clones, and not every one. The sample contains approximately 150,000 clones, more than 85% of which appear only once. The study drew the donors from its approximately 130-subject validation cohort, separate from the roughly 700-subject first cohort. V dropped 2 bases and J dropped 4; count of bases not matched to a gene: 9. The CDR3 runs to 16 residues. Looked up from germline, CDR1 is LNHDA and CDR2 is SQIVND (reference sequence). The V and J genes are TRBV19 and TRBJ1-2; TRBD1 aligns across 8 bases. Sequences were obtained from PBMCs. This TCR was sampled from a man aged 18-30 years in good health and CMV-seronegative. The DNA for the CDR3 is TGTGCCAGTAGTATATCAGGGGGCCGGCTTGGCTATGGCTACACCTTC. Translation: CASSISGGRLGYGYTF.